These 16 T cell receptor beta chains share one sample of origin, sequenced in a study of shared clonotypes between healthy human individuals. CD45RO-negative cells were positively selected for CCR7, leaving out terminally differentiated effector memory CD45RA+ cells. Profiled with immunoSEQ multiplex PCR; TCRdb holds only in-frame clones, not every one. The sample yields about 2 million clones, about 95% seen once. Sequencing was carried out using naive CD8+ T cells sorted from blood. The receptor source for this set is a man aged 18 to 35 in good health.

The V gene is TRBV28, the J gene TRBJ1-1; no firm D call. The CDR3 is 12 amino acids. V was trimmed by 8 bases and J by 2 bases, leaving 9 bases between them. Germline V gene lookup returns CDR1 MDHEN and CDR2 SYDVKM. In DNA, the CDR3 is TGTGCCAGCCGGACGGTCAACACTGAAGCTTTCTTT. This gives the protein CASRTVNTEAFF.

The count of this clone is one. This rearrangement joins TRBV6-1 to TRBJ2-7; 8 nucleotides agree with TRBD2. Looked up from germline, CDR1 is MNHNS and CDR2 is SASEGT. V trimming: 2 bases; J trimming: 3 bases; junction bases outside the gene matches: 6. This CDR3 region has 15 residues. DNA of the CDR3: TGTGCCAGCAGTGAATTCGGGGGGGTTCGCTACGAGCAGTACTTC. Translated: CASSEFGGVRYEQYF.

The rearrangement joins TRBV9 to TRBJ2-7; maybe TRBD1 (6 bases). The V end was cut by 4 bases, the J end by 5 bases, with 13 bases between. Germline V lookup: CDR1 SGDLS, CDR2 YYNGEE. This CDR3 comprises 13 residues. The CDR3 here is CASSLTGTNEQYF. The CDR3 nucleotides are TGTGCCAGCAGCCTTACCGGGACAAACGAGCAGTACTTC.

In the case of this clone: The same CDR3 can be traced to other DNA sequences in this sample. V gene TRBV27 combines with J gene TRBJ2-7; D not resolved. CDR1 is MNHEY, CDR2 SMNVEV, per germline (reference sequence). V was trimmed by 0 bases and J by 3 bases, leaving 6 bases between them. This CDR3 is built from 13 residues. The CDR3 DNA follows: TGTGCCAGCAGTTTATCCGGAAGCTACGAGCAGTACTTC. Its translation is CASSLSGSYEQYF.

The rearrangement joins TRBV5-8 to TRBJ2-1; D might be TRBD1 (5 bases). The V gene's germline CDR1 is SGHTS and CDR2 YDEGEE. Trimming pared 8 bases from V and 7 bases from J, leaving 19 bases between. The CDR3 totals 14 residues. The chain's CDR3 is CASTPQGLDNEQFF. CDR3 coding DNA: TGTGCCAGTACTCCCCAGGGTTTGGATAATGAGCAGTTCTTC.

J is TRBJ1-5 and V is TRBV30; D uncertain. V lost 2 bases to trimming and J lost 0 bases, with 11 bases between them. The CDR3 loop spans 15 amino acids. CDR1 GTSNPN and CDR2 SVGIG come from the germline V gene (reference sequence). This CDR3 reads CAWSHGSISNQPQHF. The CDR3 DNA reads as TGTGCCTGGAGTCACGGGAGCATTAGCAATCAGCCCCAGCATTTT.

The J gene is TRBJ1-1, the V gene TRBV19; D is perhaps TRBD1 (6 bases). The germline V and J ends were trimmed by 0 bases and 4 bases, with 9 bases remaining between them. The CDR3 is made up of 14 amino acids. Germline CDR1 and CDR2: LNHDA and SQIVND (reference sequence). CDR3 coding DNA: TGTGCCAGTAGTATAGAGTCGGGGGCCACTGAAGCTTTCTTT. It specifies CASSIESGATEAFF.

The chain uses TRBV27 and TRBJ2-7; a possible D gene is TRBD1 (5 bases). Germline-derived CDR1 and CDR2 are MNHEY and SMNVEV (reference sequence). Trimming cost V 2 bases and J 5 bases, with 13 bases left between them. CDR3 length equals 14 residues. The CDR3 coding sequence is TGTGCCAGCAGTTTAAAGGGGCATGGCCACGAGCAGTACTTC. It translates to CASSLKGHGHEQYF.

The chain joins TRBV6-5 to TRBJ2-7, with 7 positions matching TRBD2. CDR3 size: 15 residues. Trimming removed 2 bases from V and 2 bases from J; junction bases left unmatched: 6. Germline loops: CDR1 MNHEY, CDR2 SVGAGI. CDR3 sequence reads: CASSYTAGVTYEQYF. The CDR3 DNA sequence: TGTGCCAGCAGTTACACGGCGGGAGTCACCTACGAGCAGTACTTC.

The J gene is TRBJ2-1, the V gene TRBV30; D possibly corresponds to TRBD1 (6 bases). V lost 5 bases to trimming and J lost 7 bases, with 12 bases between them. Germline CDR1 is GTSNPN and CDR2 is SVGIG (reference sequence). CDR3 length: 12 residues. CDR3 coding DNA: TGTGCCTGGGCCACAGGGCTAAATGAGCAGTTCTTC. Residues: CAWATGLNEQFF.

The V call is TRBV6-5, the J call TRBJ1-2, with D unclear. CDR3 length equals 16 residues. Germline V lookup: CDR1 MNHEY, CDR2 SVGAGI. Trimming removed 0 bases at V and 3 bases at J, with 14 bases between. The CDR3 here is CASSYSKQSGDYGYTF. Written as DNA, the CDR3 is TGTGCCAGCAGTTACTCGAAACAGTCCGGAGACTATGGCTACACCTTC.

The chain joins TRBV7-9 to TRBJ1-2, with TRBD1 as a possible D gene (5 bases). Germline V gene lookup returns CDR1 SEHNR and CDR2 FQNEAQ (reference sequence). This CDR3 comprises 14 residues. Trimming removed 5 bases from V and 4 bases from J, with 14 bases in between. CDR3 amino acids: CASSPLGDSYGYTF. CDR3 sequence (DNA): TGTGCCAGCAGCCCACTGGGGGATAGCTATGGCTACACCTTC.

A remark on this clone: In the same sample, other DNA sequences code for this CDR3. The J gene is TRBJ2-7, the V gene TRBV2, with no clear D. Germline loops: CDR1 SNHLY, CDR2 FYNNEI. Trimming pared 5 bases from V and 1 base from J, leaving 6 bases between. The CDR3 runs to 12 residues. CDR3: CASSSASYEQYF. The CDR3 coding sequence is TGTGCCAGCAGTTCGGCTTCCTACGAGCAGTACTTC. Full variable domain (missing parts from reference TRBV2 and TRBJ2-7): EPEVTQTPSHQVTQMGQEVILRCVPISNHLYFYWYRQILGQKVEFLVSFYNNEISEKSEIFDDQFSVERPDGSNFTLKIRSTKLEDSAMYFCASSSASYEQYFGPGTRLTVT.

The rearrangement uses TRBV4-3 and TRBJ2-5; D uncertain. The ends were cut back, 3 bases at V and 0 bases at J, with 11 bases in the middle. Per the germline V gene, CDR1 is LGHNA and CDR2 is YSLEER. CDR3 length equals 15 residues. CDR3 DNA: TGCGCCAGCAGCCACGACCTAGGAGACCAAGAGACCCAGTACTTC. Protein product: CASSHDLGDQETQYF.

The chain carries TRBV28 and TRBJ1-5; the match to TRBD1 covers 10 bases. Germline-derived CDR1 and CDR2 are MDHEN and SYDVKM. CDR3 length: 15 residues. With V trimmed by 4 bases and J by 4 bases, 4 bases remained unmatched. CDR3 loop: CASSSGQGGNQPQHF. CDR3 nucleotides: TGTGCCAGCAGTTCTGGACAGGGGGGGAATCAGCCCCAGCATTTT.

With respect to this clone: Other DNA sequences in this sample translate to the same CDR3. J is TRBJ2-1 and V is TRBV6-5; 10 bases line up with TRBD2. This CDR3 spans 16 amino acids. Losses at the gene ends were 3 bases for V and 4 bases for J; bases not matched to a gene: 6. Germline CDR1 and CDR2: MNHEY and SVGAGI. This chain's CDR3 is CASSYSTSGIYNEQFF. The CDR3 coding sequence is TGTGCCAGCAGTTATTCTACTAGCGGGATTTACAATGAGCAGTTCTTC.